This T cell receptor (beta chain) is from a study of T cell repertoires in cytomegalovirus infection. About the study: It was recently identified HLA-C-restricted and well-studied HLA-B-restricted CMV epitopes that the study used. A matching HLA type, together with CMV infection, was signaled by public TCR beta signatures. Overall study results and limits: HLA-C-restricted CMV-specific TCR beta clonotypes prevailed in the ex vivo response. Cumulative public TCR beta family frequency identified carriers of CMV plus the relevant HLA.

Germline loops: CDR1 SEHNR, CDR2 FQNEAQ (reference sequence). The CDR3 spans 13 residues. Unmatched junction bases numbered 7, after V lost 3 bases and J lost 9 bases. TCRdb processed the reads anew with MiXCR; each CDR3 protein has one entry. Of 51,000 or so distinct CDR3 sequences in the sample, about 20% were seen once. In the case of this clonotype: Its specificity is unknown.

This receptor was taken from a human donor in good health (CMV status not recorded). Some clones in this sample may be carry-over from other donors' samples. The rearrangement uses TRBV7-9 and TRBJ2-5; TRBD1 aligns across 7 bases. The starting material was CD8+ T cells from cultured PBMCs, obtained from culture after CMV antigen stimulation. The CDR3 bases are TGTGCCAGCAGCTTGGAGACAGGGCGGGCCCAGTACTTC. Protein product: CASSLETGRAQYF.